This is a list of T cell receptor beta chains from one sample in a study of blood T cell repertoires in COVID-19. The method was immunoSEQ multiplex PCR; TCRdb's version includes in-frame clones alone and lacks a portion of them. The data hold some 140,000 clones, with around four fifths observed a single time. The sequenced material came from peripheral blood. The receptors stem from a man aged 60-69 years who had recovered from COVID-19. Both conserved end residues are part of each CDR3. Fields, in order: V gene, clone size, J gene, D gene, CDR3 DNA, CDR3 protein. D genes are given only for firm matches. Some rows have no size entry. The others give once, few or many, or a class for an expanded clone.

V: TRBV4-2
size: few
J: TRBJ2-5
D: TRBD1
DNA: TGTGCCAGCAGCCAAGGGCTTCAGGGGGCGGAAGAGACCCAGTACTTC
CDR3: CASSQGLQGAEETQYF

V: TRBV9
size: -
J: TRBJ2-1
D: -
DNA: TGTGCCAGCAGTCTAGGGGCGGGAAGGTCCTACAATGAGCAGTTCTTC
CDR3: CASSLGAGRSYNEQFF

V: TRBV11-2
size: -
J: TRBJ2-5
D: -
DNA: TGTGCCAGCAGCTTAGATAGCAGGGGTGAGGAGACCCAGTACTTC
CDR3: CASSLDSRGEETQYF

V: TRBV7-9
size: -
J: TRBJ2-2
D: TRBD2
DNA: TGTGCCAGCAGCTTAGTGCAGCGGGAGAACGGGGAGCTGTTTTTT
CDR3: CASSLVQRENGELFF

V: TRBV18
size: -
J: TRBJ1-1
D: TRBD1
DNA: TGTGCCAGCTCACCGGATACAGGGGGTACTGAAGCTTTCTTT
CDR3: CASSPDTGGTEAFF

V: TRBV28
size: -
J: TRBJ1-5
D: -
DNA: TGTGCCAGCAGTTCCCCTAATCAGCCCCAGCATTTT
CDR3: CASSSPNQPQHF

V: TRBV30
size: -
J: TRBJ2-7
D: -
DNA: TGTGCCTGGAGTGTGGGATGGGGCGGTAACTCCTACGAGCAGTACTTC
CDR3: CAWSVGWGGNSYEQYF

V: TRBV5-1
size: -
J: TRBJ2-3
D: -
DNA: TGCGCCAGCAGCTTGGTTGCGGCCAGCACAGATACGCAGTATTTT
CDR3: CASSLVAASTDTQYF

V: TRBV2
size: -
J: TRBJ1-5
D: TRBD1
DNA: TGTGCCAGCAGGAGGGGGACAGCGAGCAATCAGCCCCAGCATTTT
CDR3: CASRRGTASNQPQHF

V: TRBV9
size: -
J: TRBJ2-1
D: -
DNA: TGTGCCAGCAGCGGAGGGCGGGACTTCTTTATGAATGAGCAGTTCTTC
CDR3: CASSGGRDFFMNEQFF

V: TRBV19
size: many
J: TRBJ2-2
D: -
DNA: TGTGCCACCCAGGTGTGGAACAGGAGGAACACCGGGGAGCTGTTTTTT
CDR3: CATQVWNRRNTGELFF

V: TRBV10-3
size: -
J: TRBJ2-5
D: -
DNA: TGTGCCTCCAACCCCGCAGATCAAGAGACCCAGTACTTC
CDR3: CASNPADQETQYF

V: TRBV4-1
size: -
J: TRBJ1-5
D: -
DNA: TGCGCCAGCAGCCAAGTTAGTGCCGTCGTCGGGGGGAGCAATCAGCCCCAGCATTTT
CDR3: CASSQVSAVVGGSNQPQHF

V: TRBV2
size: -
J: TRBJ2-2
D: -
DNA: TGTGCCAGCACCTTTCTAGCCACGGGGACCGGGGAGCTGTTTTTT
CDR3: CASTFLATGTGELFF

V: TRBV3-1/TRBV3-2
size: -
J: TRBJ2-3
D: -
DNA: TGTGCCAGCAGCCAGGGCCACACAGATACGCAGTATTTT
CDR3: CASSQGHTDTQYF

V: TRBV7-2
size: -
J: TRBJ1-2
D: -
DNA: TGTGCCAGCAGCTTGGCGGGGAACTATGGCTACACCTTC
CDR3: CASSLAGNYGYTF

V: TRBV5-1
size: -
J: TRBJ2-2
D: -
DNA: TGCGCCAGCAGCTTGGTCGAGGCCCGGGGGGAGCTGTTTTTT
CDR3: CASSLVEARGELFF

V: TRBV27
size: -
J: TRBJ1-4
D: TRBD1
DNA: TGTGCCAGCAGTTCCTTGGGACAGGGAAGGACTAATGAAAAACTGTTTTTT
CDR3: CASSSLGQGRTNEKLFF

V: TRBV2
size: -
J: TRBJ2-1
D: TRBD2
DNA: TGTGCCAGCAGTGAATGGCCACCTCCGACTAGCGGGAGTTGGTTCTTC
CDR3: CASSEWPPPTSGSWFF

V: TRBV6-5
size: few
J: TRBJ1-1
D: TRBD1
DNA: TGTGCCAGCAGTTCCCGGACAGGAGGGAACACTGAAGCTTTCTTT
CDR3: CASSSRTGGNTEAFF

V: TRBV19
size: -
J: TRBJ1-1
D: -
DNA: TGTGCCAGTAGTATAGGAGGCAGGGGCAACACTGAAGCTTTCTTT
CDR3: CASSIGGRGNTEAFF

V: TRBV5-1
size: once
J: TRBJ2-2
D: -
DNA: TGCGCCAGCAGCTTGGGCGGGGAGAACACCGGGGAGCTGTTTTTT
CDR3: CASSLGGENTGELFF

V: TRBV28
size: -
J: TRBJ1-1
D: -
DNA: TGTGCCAGCTCCTACGGGTGGACTGAAGCTTTCTTT
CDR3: CASSYGWTEAFF

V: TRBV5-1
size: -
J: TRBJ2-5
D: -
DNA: TGCGCCAGCAGCTTGGGACGGGACCAAGAGACCCAGTACTTC
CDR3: CASSLGRDQETQYF

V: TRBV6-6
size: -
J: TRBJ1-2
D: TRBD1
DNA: TGTGCCAGCAGTTACTCCCGGGACAGTCTCCTCTATGGCTACACCTTC
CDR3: CASSYSRDSLLYGYTF

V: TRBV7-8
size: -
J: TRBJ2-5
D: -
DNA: TGTGCCAGCAGCTTAGTCATGGGCGAAGAGACCCAGTACTTC
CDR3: CASSLVMGEETQYF

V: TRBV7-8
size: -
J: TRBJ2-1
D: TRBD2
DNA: TGTGCCAGCAGCTTAGGCGGCGGGGGGAACTACAATGAGCAGTTCTTC
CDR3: CASSLGGGGNYNEQFF

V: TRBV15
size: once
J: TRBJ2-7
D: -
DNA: TGTGCCACCAGCAGAGATCCTGTAGCGCCATGGTGGGAGCAGTACTTC
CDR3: CATSRDPVAPWWEQYF

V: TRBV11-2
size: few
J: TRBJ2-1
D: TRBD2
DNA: TGTGCCAGCAGCTTTAGCGGGGTAAGCGGTGAGCAGTTCTTC
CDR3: CASSFSGVSGEQFF

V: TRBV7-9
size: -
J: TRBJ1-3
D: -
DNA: TGTGCCAGCAGCTTAGGGGGGGATCTTGGAAACACCATATATTTT
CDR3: CASSLGGDLGNTIYF

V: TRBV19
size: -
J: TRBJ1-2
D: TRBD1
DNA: TGTGCCAGTAGTCTGCCGGGACAGAGCTATGGCTACACCTTC
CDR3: CASSLPGQSYGYTF

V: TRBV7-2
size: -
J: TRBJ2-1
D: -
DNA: TGTGCCAGCAGCTTTACAGGGTTTCCCTACAATGAGCAGTTCTTC
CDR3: CASSFTGFPYNEQFF

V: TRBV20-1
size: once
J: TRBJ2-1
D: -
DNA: TGCAGTGCTAGTTTCCCCGCGGCCTTCAATGAGCAGTTCTTC
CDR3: CSASFPAAFNEQFF

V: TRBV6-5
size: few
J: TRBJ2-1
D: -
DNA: TGTGCCAGCAGTCTGCGGACCAGCGGGAATGAGCAGTTCTTC
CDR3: CASSLRTSGNEQFF

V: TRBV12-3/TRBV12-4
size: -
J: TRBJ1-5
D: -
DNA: TGTGCCAGCACCTCTGGCGGGGGGCAGCCCCAGCATTTT
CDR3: CASTSGGGQPQHF